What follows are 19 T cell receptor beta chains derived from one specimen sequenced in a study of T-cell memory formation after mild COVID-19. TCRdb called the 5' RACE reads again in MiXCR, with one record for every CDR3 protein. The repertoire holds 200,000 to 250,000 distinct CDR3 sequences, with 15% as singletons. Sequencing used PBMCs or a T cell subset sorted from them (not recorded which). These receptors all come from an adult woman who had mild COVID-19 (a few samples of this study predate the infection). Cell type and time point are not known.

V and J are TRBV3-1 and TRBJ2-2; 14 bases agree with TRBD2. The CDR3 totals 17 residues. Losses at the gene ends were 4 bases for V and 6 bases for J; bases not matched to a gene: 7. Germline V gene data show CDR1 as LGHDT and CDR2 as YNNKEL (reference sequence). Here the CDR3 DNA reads TGTGCCAGCAGCCCGACGGGGACTAGCGGGAGTGCCGGGGAGCTGTTTTTT. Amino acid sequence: CASSPTGTSGSAGELFF.

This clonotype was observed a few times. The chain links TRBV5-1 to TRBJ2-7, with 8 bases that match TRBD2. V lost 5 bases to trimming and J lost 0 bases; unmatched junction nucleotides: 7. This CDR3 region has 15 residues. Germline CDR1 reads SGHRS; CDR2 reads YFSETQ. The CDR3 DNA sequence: TGCGCCAGCAGTCAGACTAGCGCAAGCTCCTACGAGCAGTACTTC. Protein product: CASSQTSASSYEQYF.

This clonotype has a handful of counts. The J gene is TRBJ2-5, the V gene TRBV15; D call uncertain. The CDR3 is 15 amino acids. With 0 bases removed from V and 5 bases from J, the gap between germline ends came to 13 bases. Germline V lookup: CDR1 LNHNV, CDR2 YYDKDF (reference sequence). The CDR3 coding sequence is TGTGCCACCAGCAGAGATAATGGCGGCCGGGAGACCCAGTACTTC. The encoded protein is CATSRDNGGRETQYF.

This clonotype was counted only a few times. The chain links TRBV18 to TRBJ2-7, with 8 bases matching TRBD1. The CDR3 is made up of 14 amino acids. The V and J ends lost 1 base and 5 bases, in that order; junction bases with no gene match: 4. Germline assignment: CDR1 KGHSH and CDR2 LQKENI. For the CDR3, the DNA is TGTGCCAGCTCACCACTTCAGGGGGCCCACGAGCAGTACTTC. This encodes CASSPLQGAHEQYF.

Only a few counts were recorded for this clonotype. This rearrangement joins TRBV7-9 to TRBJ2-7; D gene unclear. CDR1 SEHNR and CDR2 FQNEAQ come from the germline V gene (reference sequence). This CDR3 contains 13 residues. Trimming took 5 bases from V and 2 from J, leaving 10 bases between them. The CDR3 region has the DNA TGTGCCAGCAGCCCTAATGTGGCCTACGAGCAGTACTTC. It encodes CASSPNVAYEQYF.

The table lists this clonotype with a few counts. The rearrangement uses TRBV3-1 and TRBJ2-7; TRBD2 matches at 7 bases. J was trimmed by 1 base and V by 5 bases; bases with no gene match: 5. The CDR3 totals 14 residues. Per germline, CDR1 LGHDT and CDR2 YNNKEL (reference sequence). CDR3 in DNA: TGTGCCAGCAGCTGGACTAGAGTTTCCTACGAGCAGTACTTC. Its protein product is CASSWTRVSYEQYF.

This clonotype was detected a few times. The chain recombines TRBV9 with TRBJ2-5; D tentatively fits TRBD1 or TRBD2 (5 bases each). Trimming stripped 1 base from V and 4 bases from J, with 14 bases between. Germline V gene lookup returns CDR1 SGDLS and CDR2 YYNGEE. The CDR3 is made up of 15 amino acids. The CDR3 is CASSVRAGGGETQYF. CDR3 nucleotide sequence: TGTGCCAGCAGCGTAAGGGCGGGTGGGGGAGAGACCCAGTACTTC.

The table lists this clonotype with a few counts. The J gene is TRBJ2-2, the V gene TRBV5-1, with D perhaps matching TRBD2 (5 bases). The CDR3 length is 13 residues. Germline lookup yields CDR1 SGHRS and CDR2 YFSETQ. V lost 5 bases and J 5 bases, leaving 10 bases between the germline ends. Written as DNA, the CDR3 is TGCGCCAGCAGGGACGGGGAAACCGGGGAGCTGTTTTTT. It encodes CASRDGETGELFF.

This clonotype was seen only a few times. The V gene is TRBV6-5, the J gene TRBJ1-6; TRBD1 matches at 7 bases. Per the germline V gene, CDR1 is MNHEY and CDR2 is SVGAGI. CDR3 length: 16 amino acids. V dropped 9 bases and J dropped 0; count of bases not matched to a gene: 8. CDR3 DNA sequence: TGTGCCAGTAGCGTGACAGGGAGCTCCTATAATTCACCCCTCCACTTT. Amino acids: CASSVTGSSYNSPLHF.

The CDR3: CASSDGLYGYTF. In DNA form, the CDR3 reads TGTGCCAGCAGTGACGGGCTCTATGGCTACACCTTC. The rearrangement joins TRBV6-4 to TRBJ1-2; no clear D. Germline assignment: CDR1 MRHNA and CDR2 SNTAGT. The CDR3 contains 12 residues. The V gene lost 2 bases and the J gene lost 4 bases, with 5 bases spanning the gap.

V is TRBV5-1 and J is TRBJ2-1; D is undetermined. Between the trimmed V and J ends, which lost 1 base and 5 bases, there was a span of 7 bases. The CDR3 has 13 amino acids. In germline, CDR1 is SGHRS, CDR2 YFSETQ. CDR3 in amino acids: CASSLYINNEQFF. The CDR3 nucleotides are TGCGCCAGCAGCTTGTACATAAACAATGAGCAGTTCTTC.

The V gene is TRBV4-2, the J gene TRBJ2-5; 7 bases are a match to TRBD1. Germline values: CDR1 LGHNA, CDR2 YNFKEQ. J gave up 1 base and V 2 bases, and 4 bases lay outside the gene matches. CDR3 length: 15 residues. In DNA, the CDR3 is TGTGCCAGCAGCCAAAGACAGGGCCCCCAAGAGACCCAGTACTTC. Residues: CASSQRQGPQETQYF.

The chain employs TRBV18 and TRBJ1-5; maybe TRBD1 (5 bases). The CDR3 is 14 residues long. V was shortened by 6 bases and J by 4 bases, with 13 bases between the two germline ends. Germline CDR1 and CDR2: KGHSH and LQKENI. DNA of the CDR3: TGTGCCAGCTCTTCGGGACGGAAAAATCAGCCCCAGCATTTT. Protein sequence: CASSSGRKNQPQHF. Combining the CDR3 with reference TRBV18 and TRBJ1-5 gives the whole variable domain NAGVMQNPRHLVRRRGQEARLRCSPMKGHSHVYWYRQLPEEGLKFMVYLQKENIIDESGMPKERFSAEFPKEGPSILRIQQVVRGDSAAYFCASSSGRKNQPQHFGDGTRLSIL.

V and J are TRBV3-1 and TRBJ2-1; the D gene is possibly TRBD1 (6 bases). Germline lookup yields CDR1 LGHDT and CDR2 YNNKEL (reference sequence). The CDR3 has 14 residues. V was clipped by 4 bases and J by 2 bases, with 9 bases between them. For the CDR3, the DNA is TGTGCCAGCAGCCCGGGACACGCCTACAATGAGCAGTTCTTC. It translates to CASSPGHAYNEQFF.

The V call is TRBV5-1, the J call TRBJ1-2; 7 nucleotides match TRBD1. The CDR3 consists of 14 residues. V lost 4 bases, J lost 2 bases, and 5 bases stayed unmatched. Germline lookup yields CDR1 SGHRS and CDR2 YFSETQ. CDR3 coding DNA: TGCGCCAGCAGCGTGACACAGGGGAACTATGGCTACACCTTC. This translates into CASSVTQGNYGYTF.

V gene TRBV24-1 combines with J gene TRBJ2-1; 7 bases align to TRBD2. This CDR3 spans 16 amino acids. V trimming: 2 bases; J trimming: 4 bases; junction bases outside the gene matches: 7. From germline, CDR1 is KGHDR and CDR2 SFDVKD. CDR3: CATSDSGGGSYNEQFF. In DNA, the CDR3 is TGTGCCACCAGTGATTCGGGGGGAGGGAGTTACAATGAGCAGTTCTTC.

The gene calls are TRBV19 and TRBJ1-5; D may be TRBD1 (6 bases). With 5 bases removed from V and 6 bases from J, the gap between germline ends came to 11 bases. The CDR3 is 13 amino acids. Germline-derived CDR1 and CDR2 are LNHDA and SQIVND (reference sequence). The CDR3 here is CASSVSQGQPQHF. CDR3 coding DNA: TGTGCCAGTAGTGTGTCACAGGGTCAGCCCCAGCATTTT.

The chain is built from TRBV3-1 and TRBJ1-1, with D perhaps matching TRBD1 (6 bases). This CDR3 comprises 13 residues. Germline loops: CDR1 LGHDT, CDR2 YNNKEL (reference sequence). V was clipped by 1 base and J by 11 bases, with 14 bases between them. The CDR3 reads CASSQVKGTRAFF. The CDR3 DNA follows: TGTGCCAGCAGCCAAGTTAAAGGGACACGGGCTTTCTTT.

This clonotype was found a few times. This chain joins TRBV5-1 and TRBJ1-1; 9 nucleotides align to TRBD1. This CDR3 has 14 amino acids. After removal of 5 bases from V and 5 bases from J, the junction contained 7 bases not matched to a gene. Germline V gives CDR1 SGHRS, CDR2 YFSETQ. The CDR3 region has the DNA TGCGCCAGCAGTCCCGGGACAGGGCGAACTGAAGCTTTCTTT. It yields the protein CASSPGTGRTEAFF.